This T cell receptor beta chain originates from a study of blood T cell repertoires in COVID-19. Between the trimmed V and J ends, which lost 4 bases and 3 bases, there was a span of 12 bases. Germline CDR1 SGHNT, CDR2 YENEEA. This CDR3 is 14 amino acids long. Some clones are missing from TCRdb's copy, which holds only in-frame ones; the method was immunoSEQ multiplex PCR. The top ten hold 18% of the sample, which has 75,000 to 80,000 clones, around nine tenths seen once. The TCR comes from a human donor in a cohort sampled during active COVID-19. The sequenced material came from peripheral blood. The rearrangement joins TRBV11-3 to TRBJ1-2; a weak D match, TRBD1 (6 bases). The CDR3 sequence: CASSSQGPYYGYTF. The CDR3 coding sequence is TGTGCCAGCAGCTCACAGGGACCCTACTATGGCTACACCTTC. The variable domain in full, completed from reference TRBV11-3 and TRBJ1-2, reads EAGVVQSPRYKIIEKKQPVAFWCNPISGHNTLYWYLQNLGQGPELLIRYENEEAVDDSQLPKDRFSAERLKGVDSTLKIQPAELGDSAVYLCASSSQGPYYGYTFGSGTRLTVV.